This T cell receptor beta chain was retrieved from a study of Ad26.COV2.S vaccination and SARS-CoV-2 variants. Study as a whole: Ad26.COV2.S given intramuscularly, once or twice 56 days apart.

Treatment in this sample: about 20 received Ad26.COV2.S at low or high dose, single or two shots; roughly 5 received placebo; per-sample allocation not given. Repertoires come from day 63 after the first vaccine or placebo injection. This CDR3 has 16 residues. The V and J ends lost 3 bases and 6 bases respectively, with 18 bases between them. In germline, CDR1 is SGHNT, CDR2 YYREEE (reference sequence). Here immunoSEQ multiplex PCR was the method, and the copy in TCRdb shows in-frame clones only, minus some. The sample contains about 680,000 clones, roughly 90% of which appear only once. This specimen was peripheral blood, taken in a trial of Ad26.COV2.S vaccine versus placebo. The receptor was derived from a person aged 18-65 years who received the Ad26.COV2.S COVID-19 vaccine or a placebo. The V and J genes are TRBV5-4 and TRBJ2-2, with D tentatively TRBD2 (5 bases). The CDR3 protein is CASSYVRDSGPGELFF. The CDR3 DNA sequence: TGTGCCAGCAGCTACGTACGGGATTCAGGACCCGGGGAGCTGTTTTTT.